What follows are 17 T cell receptor beta chains derived from one specimen sequenced in a study of T cells in Graves' hyperthyroidism and ophthalmopathy. Authors of the study amplified TCR beta CDR3 regions from RNA transcripts. A first-round RT-PCR of the TCR CDR3 used the HTBI primer set. TCRdb recomputed calls from the multiplex PCR reads with MiXCR, one row per CDR3 protein. This table holds hundreds of thousands of distinct CDR3 sequences, more than 30% found once. The sample was blood. Receptors were obtained from a man younger than 30 with Graves' hyperthyroidism.

This clonotype was seen a handful of times. The germline gene is not matched at one end of the junction; a read error may be the cause. In DNA, the CDR3 is TGCGCCAGCAGCCAAGATCCCCTCGGCGGCGGCCCTACGGGGGACTTC. Translation gives CASSQDPLGGGPTGDF. This chain connects TRBV4-1 to TRBJ2-7; D is possibly TRBD2 (6 bases). The CDR3 is 16 residues long. Germline loops: CDR1 MGHRA, CDR2 YSYEKL.

This clonotype was seen only once. A clone one base away is much larger, so this may be a read error. The V gene is TRBV15, the J gene TRBJ2-2; 7 nucleotides agree with TRBD2. CDR1 and CDR2 from the germline V gene are LNHNV and YYDKDF (reference sequence). This CDR3 region has 16 residues. CDR3 region: CATGRVAGVYTGELFF. The CDR3 DNA follows: TGTGCCACCGGCAGAGTTGCGGGAGTGTACACCGGGGAGCTGTTTTTT.

This clonotype has at least ten counts. The chain joins TRBV11-2 to TRBJ2-5, with 12 bases that match TRBD2. Germline CDR1 and CDR2: SGHAT and FQNNGV. The J segment lost 2 bases and the V segment lost 3 bases, leaving 1 base of the junction unmatched. This CDR3 is built from 15 residues. CDR3 nucleotide sequence: TGTGCCAGCAGCTTCGGACTAGCGGGACAAGAGACCCAGTACTTC. Translated: CASSFGLAGQETQYF.

The V gene is TRBV2, the J gene TRBJ2-2; no definite D call. V was cut by 6 bases and J by 13 bases, with 3 bases left in between. Germline CDR1 reads SNHLY; CDR2 reads FYNNEI. The CDR3 consists of 8 residues. DNA of the CDR3: TGTGCCAGCAGGGGGCTGTTTTTT. Protein sequence: CASRGLFF.

This clonotype has only a few counts. The J gene is TRBJ2-5, the V gene TRBV20-1; D may be TRBD2 (5 bases). The ends were cut back, 6 bases at V and 8 bases at J, with 16 bases in the middle. This CDR3 region has 12 residues. Germline assignment: CDR1 DFQATT and CDR2 SNEGSKA (reference sequence). CDR3: CSAPDRGSTQYF. CDR3 nucleotides: TGCAGTGCCCCGGACCGGGGAAGCACCCAGTACTTC.

There are a few counts of this clonotype. V gene TRBV12-3 or TRBV12-4 combines with J gene TRBJ1-4; the match to TRBD1 covers 8 bases. This CDR3 region has 15 residues. The J segment lost 8 bases and the V segment lost 7 bases, leaving 12 bases of the junction unmatched. CDR3 sequence: CASNPGQGDVEKLFF. CDR3 sequence (DNA): TGTGCCAGCAACCCAGGACAGGGAGATGTCGAAAAACTGTTTTTT.

In this sample, this clonotype turned up many times. The CDR3 loop is CAISESTGNEQYF. The CDR3 DNA reads TGTGCCATCAGTGAGTCGACGGGGAACGAGCAGTACTTC. This sequence joins TRBV10-3 and TRBJ2-7; D is possibly TRBD2 (5 bases). The CDR3 is 13 residues long. V was pared by 0 bases and J by 5 bases, with 8 bases between. Germline values: CDR1 ENHRY, CDR2 SYGVKD.

The rearrangement joins TRBV19 to TRBJ1-3, with unresolved D. This CDR3 is 14 amino acids long. Germline V gene data show CDR1 as LNHDA and CDR2 as SQIVND (reference sequence). The V and J ends lost 3 bases and 0 bases respectively, with 6 bases between them. CDR3 DNA sequence: TGTGCCAGTAGTATCTCGAGCTCTGGAAACACCATATATTTT. Amino acid sequence: CASSISSSGNTIYF.

In the case of this clonotype: One junction end does not reproduce the germline sequence, and a read error may be involved. The chain employs TRBV10-3 and TRBJ1-1, with a tentative D call TRBD1 (6 bases). CDR3 length: 16 residues. Germline V CDR1 and CDR2: ENHRY, SYGVKD. CDR3 nucleotide sequence: TGTGCCAGCAGTTTAAAAGGGGGACACTGGAACACTGAAGCTTTCTTT. The encoded protein is CASSLKGGHWNTEAFF.

The gene calls are TRBV15 and TRBJ2-2; maybe TRBD2 (5 bases). This CDR3 region has 18 residues. V lost 0 bases to trimming and J lost 2 bases, with 16 bases between them. CDR1 is LNHNV, CDR2 YYDKDF, per germline (reference sequence). The CDR3 protein is CATSRDEGSTENTGELFF. The CDR3, as DNA: TGTGCCACCAGCAGAGATGAGGGCAGCACCGAAAACACCGGGGAGCTGTTTTTT.

This clonotype was picked up many times. The V and J genes are TRBV5-1 and TRBJ1-1; D gene uncertain. The CDR3 is made up of 13 amino acids. Trimming removed 7 bases from V and 3 bases from J, with 13 bases in between. Germline V gives CDR1 SGHRS, CDR2 YFSETQ. The CDR3 DNA is TGCGCCAGCCAGCAGGCAGGTCACACTGAAGCTTTCTTT. Protein: CASQQAGHTEAFF.

The sample holds many counts of this clonotype. The J gene is TRBJ1-2, the V gene TRBV20-1, with a possible D match to TRBD1 (5 bases). The CDR3 is made up of 14 amino acids. Trimming took off 3 bases at V and 4 bases at J, with 15 bases between the two ends. Germline values: CDR1 DFQATT, CDR2 SNEGSKA (reference sequence). The CDR3 DNA reads TGCAGTGCTAGCCCTACGGGGGTTGGCTATGGCTACACCTTC. This encodes CSASPTGVGYGYTF.

The V call is TRBV7-9, the J call TRBJ2-5; no reliable D call. The CDR3 has 16 residues. The ends were cut back, 5 bases at V and 3 bases at J, with 19 bases in the middle. The germline gives CDR1 SEHNR, CDR2 FQNEAQ (reference sequence). CDR3 sequence reads: CASSPRREDPKETQYF. The CDR3, as DNA: TGTGCCAGCAGCCCCCGACGCGAGGACCCAAAAGAGACCCAGTACTTC.

The CDR3 nucleotides are TGTGCCAGTAGTAAAGGGCTAGCGGCCCTTCCGACGGAAGAGCAGTACTTC. Its protein is CASSKGLAALPTEEQYF. This sequence joins TRBV19 and TRBJ2-7, with 7 bases lining up with TRBD2. The CDR3 has 17 residues. Germline assignment: CDR1 LNHDA and CDR2 SQIVND (reference sequence). The V gene end was trimmed by 4 bases and the J gene end by 7 bases; junction bases not matched to a gene: 19.

This clonotype was detected only a few times. The V and J genes are TRBV4-3 and TRBJ1-4; D gene uncertain. Between the trimmed V and J ends, which lost 0 bases and 8 bases, there was a span of 10 bases. This CDR3 contains 14 residues. Per the germline V gene, CDR1 is LGHNA and CDR2 is YSLEER. The CDR3 reads CASSQDLLGEKLFF. The CDR3 DNA is TGCGCCAGCAGCCAAGACCTTCTCGGGGAAAAACTGTTTTTT.

As to this clonotype: A much larger clone lies one base from this, so it may be a read error. The rearrangement uses TRBV9 and TRBJ2-5; no definite D call. There are 13 residues in the CDR3. The germline gives CDR1 SGDLS, CDR2 YYNGEE. The CDR3, as DNA: TGTGCCAGCAGAGTAGGAAGGGAAGAGACCCAGTACTTC. This gives the protein CASRVGREETQYF.

This clonotype has just a few counts. The rearrangement uses TRBV5-1 and TRBJ2-7; a weak D match, TRBD1 (6 bases). The V gene's germline CDR1 is SGHRS and CDR2 YFSETQ. Trimming cost V 4 bases and J 1 base, with 15 bases left between them. The CDR3 covers 15 residues. The CDR3 region has the DNA TGCGCCAGCAGCCTAAGTCTCCAGGGGTCCTACGAGCAGTACTTC. Translated: CASSLSLQGSYEQYF.